This T cell receptor (beta chain) was identified in a study of monozygotic twins with inflammatory bowel disease. General study points: IBD patients share fewer clonotypes with other people than healthy twins do, especially with disease activity. It was in IBD patients that TCRbeta diversity (inverse Simpson) was lower than in healthy co-twins.

Via template switching, UMIs carrying a 6-nucleotide sample barcode were introduced. Two nested PCRs, of around 16 and 10 cycles, processed TCRalpha and TCRbeta cDNA. TCRdb reprocessed the 5' RACE reads and reports one entry per CDR3 protein, with no DNA. This table holds 200,000 to 250,000 distinct CDR3 sequences. As to this clonotype: Antigen: not known.

Germline V CDR1 and CDR2: SGHRS, YFSETQ. CDR3 length: 15 residues. This TCR was recovered from a human donor with ulcerative colitis or Crohn's disease, or a healthy co-twin of an affected twin (not recorded which). Sequencing was performed on blood. The rearrangement joins TRBV5-1 to TRBJ2-5; absent DNA, TCRdb's TRBD1 call cannot be checked. The CDR3 sequence: CASSTDRVGLGTQYF.